Each of the 27 T cell receptor beta chains below was sequenced from the same sample in a study of T cell responses to AZD1222 COVID-19 vaccine (dated by TCRdb to the early 2020s). The method was the immunoSEQ multiplex PCR assay. Held by TCRdb, this immuneACCESS table contains in-frame sequences only and omits some clones. Under half of the omission traces to an unresolved V gene where checked; the cause of the rest is unknown. The sample table holds about 42,000 clones, of which approximately 83% were seen once. The ten largest account for more than 15% of the sample. The intended sense of this specimen's time point label: about 28 days (+/-7) after the second vaccine dose. Sample: peripheral blood, taken 28 days after the second AZD1222 dose. The receptors shown here come from an adult who received the AZD1222 COVID-19 vaccine.

The CDR3 reads CASSVGSLAVIDEQFF. As DNA, the CDR3 is TGTGCCAGCAGCGTAGGAAGTCTAGCAGTTATCGATGAGCAGTTCTTC. V is TRBV9 and J is TRBJ2-1; possible D gene TRBD2, 5 bases. This CDR3 comprises 16 residues. The germline V gene has CDR1 SGDLS and CDR2 YYNGEE. V gave up 0 bases and J gave up 8 bases, with 18 bases separating them.

This rearrangement joins TRBV3-1 (or the pseudogene TRBV3-2) to TRBJ2-1, with 7 positions matching TRBD2. Per germline, CDR1 LGHDT and CDR2 YNNKEL (reference sequence). J lost 8 bases, V lost 0 bases, and 7 bases had no gene match. The CDR3 has 15 amino acids. DNA for the CDR3: TGTGCCAGCAGCCAAGATATCACTGGGGGGGATGAGCAGTTCTTC. Protein: CASSQDITGGDEQFF.

The CDR3 DNA is TGTGCCAGTAGCCTTTCAGGGCAGCCGGACGAGCAGTACTTC. Translated, it gives CASSLSGQPDEQYF. This sequence joins TRBV19 and TRBJ2-7, with D maybe TRBD1 (5 bases). Trimming left V 6 bases short and J 5 bases short, with 17 bases between. The germline V gene has CDR1 LNHDA and CDR2 SQIVND (reference sequence). The CDR3 loop spans 14 amino acids.

The rearrangement uses TRBV19 and TRBJ1-5; D is unclear. The CDR3 is 13 amino acids. The germline gives CDR1 LNHDA, CDR2 SQIVND (reference sequence). The V end was cut by 8 bases, the J end by 4 bases, with 12 bases between. The CDR3 region is CASSTQDNQPQHF. CDR3 DNA: TGTGCCAGTTCTACGCAGGATAATCAGCCCCAGCATTTT.

CDR3 DNA: TGTGCCAGCAGGGTGGGTTTGGACTACGAGCAGTACTTC. Translating gives CASRVGLDYEQYF. The V and J genes are TRBV12-3 or TRBV12-4 and TRBJ2-7, with unresolved D. V shed 6 bases and J shed 3 bases, with 12 bases lying between them. The CDR3 has 13 amino acids.

The chain joins TRBV15 to TRBJ2-1; D unclear. Trimming removed 4 bases from V and 4 bases from J, with 8 bases in between. CDR1 is LNHNV and CDR2 is YYDKDF in the germline V gene (reference sequence). CDR3 size: 13 residues. The CDR3 DNA is TGTGCCACCAGCATTGGAGCTTACAATGAGCAGTTCTTC. This codes for CATSIGAYNEQFF.

The chain combines TRBV6-5 with TRBJ1-2, with a tentative D call TRBD1 (6 bases). Germline-derived CDR1 and CDR2 are MNHEY and SVGAGI. Trimming took 2 bases from V and 8 from J, leaving 15 bases between them. This CDR3 is built from 14 residues. The CDR3 coding sequence is TGTGCCAGCAGTTACGGCAGGGGCCGGGGCGGCTACACCTTC. Protein: CASSYGRGRGGYTF.

The chain employs TRBV5-1 and TRBJ2-3; a weak D match, TRBD1 (6 bases). Germline V gene data show CDR1 as SGHRS and CDR2 as YFSETQ. V lost 0 bases, J lost 2 bases, and 16 bases lay in between. The length of the CDR3 is 17 residues. CDR3 loop: CASSLGARTANTDTQYF. The CDR3 region has the DNA TGCGCCAGCAGCTTGGGAGCACGGACAGCAAACACAGATACGCAGTATTTT.

This clone has just one count. The chain is built from TRBV30 and TRBJ1-3; unclear D gene. V lost 7 bases and J 1 base, leaving 14 bases between the germline ends. The germline CDR1 and CDR2 sequences are GTSNPN and SVGIG (reference sequence). This CDR3 is built from 14 residues. The CDR3 DNA sequence: TGTGCCTCCGGTGGGTCCTCATCTGGAAACACCATATATTTT. Amino acids: CASGGSSSGNTIYF. Full variable domain (rest looked up from reference TRBV30 and TRBJ1-3): SQTIHQWPATLVQPVGSPLSLECTVEGTSNPNLYWYRQAAGRGLQLLFYSVGIGQISSEVPQNLSASRPQDRQFILSSKKLLLSDSGFYLCASGGSSSGNTIYFGEGSWLTVV.

The V and J genes are TRBV6-5 and TRBJ1-3; D uncertain. V was shortened by 0 bases and J by 0 bases, with 6 bases between the two germline ends. The CDR3 consists of 15 residues. The germline V gene has CDR1 MNHEY and CDR2 SVGAGI. This chain's CDR3 is CASSYSQDSGNTIYF. Here the CDR3 DNA reads TGTGCCAGCAGTTACTCGCAGGACTCTGGAAACACCATATATTTT.

The V and J genes are TRBV5-1 and TRBJ2-7, with TRBD2 matching 15 bases. The germline V gene has CDR1 SGHRS and CDR2 YFSETQ. Trimming at V came to 4 bases and at J to 0 bases, leaving 8 bases not matched to a gene. This CDR3 has 18 amino acids. CDR3 residues: CASSPGLAGGPISYEQYF. The CDR3, as DNA: TGCGCCAGCAGCCCGGGACTAGCGGGGGGACCTATCTCCTACGAGCAGTACTTC.

A single count supports this clone. The chain is built from TRBV15 and TRBJ2-6, with D hard to call. Germline V CDR1 and CDR2: LNHNV, YYDKDF (reference sequence). The CDR3 has 15 amino acids. V dropped 5 bases and J dropped 2 bases, with 10 bases sitting between them. The chain's CDR3 is CATSRTDPGANVLTF. CDR3 coding DNA: TGTGCCACCAGCCGCACAGACCCTGGGGCCAACGTCCTGACTTTC.

The chain couples TRBV19 to TRBJ2-6; maybe TRBD2 (6 bases). The CDR3 sequence is 16 residues long. Germline CDR1 reads LNHDA; CDR2 reads SQIVND (reference sequence). Between the trimmed V and J ends, which lost 6 bases and 4 bases, there was a span of 16 bases. CDR3 sequence reads: CASRPPGRGGANVLTF. The CDR3 DNA reads TGTGCCAGTAGACCCCCGGGGCGGGGCGGGGCCAACGTCCTGACTTTC.

This chain joins TRBV7-2 and TRBJ2-1; 7 bases match TRBD1. The CDR3 is made up of 15 amino acids. CDR1 is SGHTA, CDR2 FQGNSA, per germline. Trimming removed 5 bases from V and 6 bases from J; junction bases left unmatched: 10. The CDR3 coding sequence is TGTGCCAGCAGCCTTTCACCGGGACAGTTCAATGAGCAGTTCTTC. This codes for CASSLSPGQFNEQFF.

The chain couples TRBV5-1 to TRBJ1-1; D is unclear. The CDR3 is made up of 14 amino acids. V lost 0 bases to trimming and J lost 1 base, with 7 bases between them. The germline gives CDR1 SGHRS, CDR2 YFSETQ. The CDR3: CASSLDSANTEAFF. CDR3 DNA: TGCGCCAGCAGCTTGGATTCCGCGAACACTGAAGCTTTCTTT.

This clone was detected only once. The CDR3 DNA reads TGTGCCAGCAGCGGAAAGGGGAGGTCGGGGAACACTGAAGCTTTCTTT. The encoded protein is CASSGKGRSGNTEAFF. J is TRBJ1-1 and V is TRBV7-2, with a weak D call TRBD1 (5 bases). V shed 5 bases and J shed 1 base, with 17 bases lying between them. The germline V gene has CDR1 SGHTA and CDR2 FQGNSA. CDR3 length: 16 residues.

The chain combines TRBV7-2 with TRBJ1-4; D is unresolved. Germline CDR1 and CDR2: SGHTA and FQGNSA. V dropped 1 base and J dropped 3 bases, with 12 bases sitting between them. The CDR3 is 16 amino acids. The CDR3 is CASSLDWAGSNEKLFF. CDR3 coding DNA: TGTGCCAGCAGCTTAGATTGGGCAGGTTCTAATGAAAAACTGTTTTTT.

V gene TRBV20-1 combines with J gene TRBJ2-7; TRBD2 matches 11 bases. From germline, CDR1 is DFQATT and CDR2 SNEGSKA (reference sequence). The CDR3 extends over 15 amino acids. V was clipped by 3 bases and J by 2 bases; unmatched bases: 6. CDR3 in amino acids: CSASGLAGGTYEQYF. The CDR3 DNA sequence: TGCAGTGCTAGTGGGCTAGCGGGGGGAACCTACGAGCAGTACTTC.

The chain employs TRBV6-4 and TRBJ2-3; TRBD2 agrees at 7 bases. CDR3 length: 16 amino acids. V lost 5 bases to trimming and J lost 8 bases; unmatched junction nucleotides: 16. Germline CDR1 and CDR2: MRHNA and SNTAGT. CDR3 sequence reads: CASSPFRAGEITTQYF. The CDR3 region has the DNA TGTGCCAGCAGTCCGTTTCGTGCGGGGGAGATAACTACGCAGTATTTT.

The gene calls are TRBV19 and TRBJ2-2; 7 positions agree with TRBD2. CDR3 size: 15 residues. Germline V CDR1 and CDR2: LNHDA, SQIVND (reference sequence). V was clipped by 3 bases and J by 6 bases; unmatched bases: 7. The CDR3 DNA sequence: TGTGCCAGTAGTATTTCGGGGGGTCCCGCCGGGGAGCTGTTTTTT. Protein product: CASSISGGPAGELFF.

V gene TRBV2 combines with J gene TRBJ2-2, with a possible D match to TRBD1 (5 bases). The germline CDR1 and CDR2 sequences are SNHLY and FYNNEI. Trimming removed 3 bases at V and 7 bases at J, with 12 bases between. The CDR3 is 14 amino acids. CDR3 in DNA: TGTGCCAGCAGTGATTTAGGGGCCGGCGGGGAGCTGTTTTTT. Amino acids: CASSDLGAGGELFF.

The V and J genes are TRBV12-3 or TRBV12-4 and TRBJ1-2; 9 bases align to TRBD1. Trimming removed 6 bases from V and 8 bases from J; junction bases left unmatched: 7. The CDR3 runs 13 residues. CDR3 DNA: TGTGCCAGCAGCCTAGGGACAGGGTACGGCTACACCTTC. Residues: CASSLGTGYGYTF.

The chain uses TRBV12-3 or TRBV12-4 and TRBJ1-1; TRBD1 matches 9 bases. This CDR3 has 12 amino acids. With V trimmed by 6 bases and J by 13 bases, 9 bases remained unmatched. CDR3 sequence: CASSYPGTGYFF. The CDR3 region has the DNA TGTGCCAGCAGCTATCCCGGGACAGGGTATTTCTTT.

This chain uses TRBV19 with TRBJ1-1, with unresolved D. The germline V gene has CDR1 LNHDA and CDR2 SQIVND (reference sequence). Between the trimmed V and J ends, which lost 5 bases and 7 bases, there was a span of 14 bases. The CDR3 covers 13 residues. DNA for the CDR3: TGTGCCAGTAGTTCGACTCAGCTCATTGAAGCTTTCTTT. Its translation is CASSSTQLIEAFF.

This clone showed up just a few times. The V and J genes are TRBV12-5 and TRBJ1-2; D remains unclear. The CDR3 loop spans 13 amino acids. CDR1 LGHNT and CDR2 FRNRAP come from the germline V gene. The V end was cut by 0 bases, the J end by 8 bases, with 10 bases between. CDR3 sequence: CASGLVTTGGYTF. CDR3 in DNA: TGTGCTAGTGGTTTGGTGACAACGGGCGGCTACACCTTC. The variable domain in full, completed from reference TRBV12-5 and TRBJ1-2, reads DARVTQTPRHKVTEMGQEVTMRCQPILGHNTVFWYRQTMMQGLELLAYFRNRAPLDDSGMPKDRFSAEMPDATLATLKIQPSEPRDSAVYFCASGLVTTGGYTFGSGTRLTVV.

This clone was seen only a few times. The chain is built from TRBV18 and TRBJ2-3; no clear D. With 6 bases removed from V and 3 bases from J, the gap between germline ends came to 7 bases. Per germline, CDR1 KGHSH and CDR2 LQKENI. This CDR3 is 12 amino acids long. CDR3 sequence reads: CASSPSTDTQYF. The CDR3 DNA follows: TGTGCCAGCTCGCCGAGTACAGATACGCAGTATTTT.

The chain recombines TRBV6-5 with TRBJ1-3; no clear D gene. V was shortened by 6 bases and J by 0 bases, with 12 bases between the two germline ends. This CDR3 has 15 amino acids. In germline, CDR1 is MNHEY, CDR2 SVGAGI. CDR3 in DNA: TGTGCCAGCAGGGGCCAAGACCTCTCTGGAAACACCATATATTTT. This gives the protein CASRGQDLSGNTIYF.